The present TCR beta chain was sequenced within a study of CD8+CD57+ T cells in acquired aplastic anemia. Study context: Average DNA yield from sorted CD4+ and CD8+ cells was about 3 ug.

Study-level findings and limits: Patients and controls had CD8+ Simpson's diversity values that were not significantly distinct. Found in both controls and patients were twenty-nine CD8+ CDR3 sequences.

Genomic DNA templated the TCR beta VDJ and CDR3 profiling. MiXCR, run by TCRdb on the reads, gives a single entry per CDR3 protein. Of 250,000 to 350,000 distinct CDR3 sequences detected, around 60% appear once; the ten largest clones hold 6.5% to 10%. The CDR3 contains 13 residues. Germline V gene data show CDR1 as SGHRS and CDR2 as YFSETQ. V lost 0 bases and J 8 bases, leaving 11 bases between the germline ends. This clonotype showed up many times. As yet, its antigen is unknown. Sequencing used sorted CD4+, CD8+, or CD8+CD57+ T cells (not recorded which) from PBMCs. J is TRBJ1-2 and V is TRBV5-1; D remains ambiguous. The source of this sequence is a human donor with severe aplastic anemia or a healthy control (not recorded which). CDR3 in amino acids: CASSLVDVAGYTF. The CDR3 nucleotides read TGCGCCAGCAGCTTGGTCGACGTGGCGGGCTACACCTTC.